The subject of this entry is one TCR beta chain. Its cognate antigen is unknown. A much larger clonotype is one base distant, so this may be a read error. These data originate in a study of immune heterogeneity within non-small cell lung tumors. Background on the study: Squamous cell carcinomas accounted for 4 of the tumors, non-squamous carcinomas for around 10, and 1 was not otherwise specified. General study findings and limits: Identical dominant CDR3 beta clonotypes were found recurring across a patient's tumor sites, along with site-unique high-frequency clones.

TCR beta CDR3 amplification used multiplex PCR with 32 V and 13 J primers. TCRdb redid the calling of the multiplex PCR reads with MiXCR, one entry per CDR3 protein. The sample has about 15,000 distinct CDR3 sequences; approximately 26% are singletons. Per sample, around 600 ng of bulk tumor genomic DNA was the template used. Spaced far apart, several biopsies were taken from each primary tumor during surgery. Enrolled patients presented with newly diagnosed, previously untreated non-small cell lung cancer and underwent curative surgery. Specimen: lung tumor tissue. The sequence was collected from a man aged 40-50 years with non-small cell lung cancer.

In DNA form, the CDR3 reads TGTGTCAGCAGCCAAAACAGGTTCGCCTCCTATAATTCACCCCTCCACTTT. Translated, it gives CVSSQNRFASYNSPLHF. The gene calls are TRBV3-1 and TRBJ1-6, with a weak D call TRBD1 (5 bases). This CDR3 is built from 17 residues. Germline V gives CDR1 LGHDT, CDR2 YNNKEL (reference sequence).